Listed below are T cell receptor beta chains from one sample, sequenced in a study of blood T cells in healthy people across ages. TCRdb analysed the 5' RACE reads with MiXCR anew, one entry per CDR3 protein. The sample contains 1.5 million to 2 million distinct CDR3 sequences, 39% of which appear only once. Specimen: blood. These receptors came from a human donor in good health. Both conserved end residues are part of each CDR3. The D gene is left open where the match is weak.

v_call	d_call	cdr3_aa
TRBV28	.	CASSLSGGSNYGYTF
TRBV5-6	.	CASSFLRARFGYTF
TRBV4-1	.	CASSQWLSGSYEQYF
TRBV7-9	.	CASSSEAPTGYGYTF
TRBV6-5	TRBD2	CASSVSSGVSYEQYF
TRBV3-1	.	CASTIRPGETQYF
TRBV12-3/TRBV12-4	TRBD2	CASSLIGTRSYEQYF
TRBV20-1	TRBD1	CSARWGGQGNEQYF
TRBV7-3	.	CASSKDPKNTEAFF
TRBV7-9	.	CASSPTRTQGYTF
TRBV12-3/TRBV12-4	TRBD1	CACSHTGGPFYEQYF
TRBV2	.	CASSVQGCNEQFF
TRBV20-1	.	CSALRGNTEAFF
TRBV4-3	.	CASSQAPGARGYTF
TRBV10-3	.	CAIRTVDNEQFF
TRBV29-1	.	CSVVAGAGYGYTF
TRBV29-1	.	CSGKTSTEAFF
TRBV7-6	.	CASSLSNGGKNIQYF
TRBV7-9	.	CATGGLLSSYEQYF
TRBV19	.	CASSISPGDVLGNQPQHF
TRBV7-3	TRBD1	CASSSLPGTGGNAQFF
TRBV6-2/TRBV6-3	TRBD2	CASIQAGRGKETQYF
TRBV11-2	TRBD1	CASSSYVGTGKETQYF
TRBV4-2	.	CASSQDQVVQFF
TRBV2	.	CASSIPANRFRNQPQHF